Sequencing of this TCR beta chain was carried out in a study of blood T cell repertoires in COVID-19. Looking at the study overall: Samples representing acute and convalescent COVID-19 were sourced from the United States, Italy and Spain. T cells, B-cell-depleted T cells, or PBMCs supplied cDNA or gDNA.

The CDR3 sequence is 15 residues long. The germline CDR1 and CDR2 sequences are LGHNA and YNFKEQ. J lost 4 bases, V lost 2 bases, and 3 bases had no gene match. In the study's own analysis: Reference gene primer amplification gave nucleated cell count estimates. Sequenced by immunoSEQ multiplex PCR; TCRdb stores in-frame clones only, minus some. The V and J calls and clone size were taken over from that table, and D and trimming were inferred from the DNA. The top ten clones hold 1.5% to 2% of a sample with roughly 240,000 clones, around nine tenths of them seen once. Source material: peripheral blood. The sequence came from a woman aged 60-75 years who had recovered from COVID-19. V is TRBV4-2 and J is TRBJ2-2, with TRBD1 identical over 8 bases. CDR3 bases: TGTGCCAGCAGCCAACCGGACAGGGCCACCGGGGAGCTGTTTTTT. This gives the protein CASSQPDRATGELFF.